The clone carrying this TCR beta chain was found once. This sample is part of a study of blood T cells in healthy people across ages. The V gene's germline CDR1 is MNHNS and CDR2 SASEGT. The V and J ends lost 2 bases and 9 bases respectively, with 8 bases between them. There are 13 residues in the CDR3. For the second PCR, which ran for about 7 to 11 cycles, a sample-barcoded 5' primer and a J-beta primer mix were used. Each CDR3 protein gets one entry after TCRdb re-called the 5' RACE reads with MiXCR. In the table there are about a million distinct CDR3 sequences, roughly two fifths of which are singletons.

Source material: blood. The chain recombines TRBV6-1 with TRBJ1-6; D is ambiguous. The receptor was derived from a man between 18 and 35 years old in good health. DNA of the CDR3: TGTGCCAGCAGTGAATGGAAGAGTTCACCCCTCCACTTT. It is translated as CASSEWKSSPLHF.